The sequence of this T cell receptor beta chain was determined in a study of T cell responses to AZD1222 COVID-19 vaccine. In the study overall: Second-dose groups at about 4 or about 12 weeks were pooled. Study-wide points: Spike was spanned by vaccine-associated CD4 TCRs, which were dominant at 160-218 and 743-854. The donor cohort was predominantly white British with a female majority, and clonal diversity may have been underestimated. Repertoire sampling was restricted to post-peak T cell response timepoints.

In the case of this clone: Its cognate antigen is unknown.

Trimming took off 3 bases at V and 6 bases at J, with 11 bases between the two ends. The CDR3 extends over 13 amino acids. From germline, CDR1 is SNHLY and CDR2 FYNNEI. Measured with immunoSEQ multiplex PCR; TCRdb has only the in-frame clones, and not every one. The table has roughly 170,000 clones, about 91% seen once; the top ten hold around 0.5%. This clonotype originated in an adult in good health. The chain is built from TRBV2 and TRBJ1-2; perhaps TRBD1 as D (5 bases). Material: peripheral blood, obtained on day 0 of AZD1222 vaccination. The CDR3 sequence is CASSEAKGHGYTF. The CDR3 coding sequence is TGTGCCAGCAGTGAGGCAAAGGGACATGGCTACACCTTC.